This T cell receptor (beta chain) was identified during a study of vaccination effects on CD4 cells after COVID-19. The data were produced by immunoSEQ multiplex PCR, yet TCRdb's version contains in-frame clones alone and is incomplete. The table has tens of thousands of clones, 76% seen once. V was pared by 10 bases and J by 3 bases, with 11 bases of the junction left unmatched. The CDR3 has 15 residues. Germline CDR1 is SGHVS and CDR2 is FQNEAQ. This clone was recorded only once. Its antigen is still unknown. The study's findings and limits: New vaccine-induced clones made up most post-vaccine spike-reactive clones in convalescents.

Upon completion of under eleven days in culture, CD4+ T cells were isolated. By PCR, the person was confirmed to have had SARS-CoV-2 infection between March and December 2020. Participants received two doses of either the BNT162b2 or mRNA-1273 vaccine. The J gene is TRBJ2-2, the V gene TRBV7-8; 7 bases are a match to TRBD2. The TCR comes from a human donor who had a prior SARS-CoV-2 infection. This specimen was CD4+ T cells from PBMCs cultured without peptide, taken after COVID-19 vaccination. CDR3 nucleotides: TGTGCCACACGGCGCCTGGGAGGGTACACCGGGGAGCTGTTTTTT. Translated: CATRRLGGYTGELFF.